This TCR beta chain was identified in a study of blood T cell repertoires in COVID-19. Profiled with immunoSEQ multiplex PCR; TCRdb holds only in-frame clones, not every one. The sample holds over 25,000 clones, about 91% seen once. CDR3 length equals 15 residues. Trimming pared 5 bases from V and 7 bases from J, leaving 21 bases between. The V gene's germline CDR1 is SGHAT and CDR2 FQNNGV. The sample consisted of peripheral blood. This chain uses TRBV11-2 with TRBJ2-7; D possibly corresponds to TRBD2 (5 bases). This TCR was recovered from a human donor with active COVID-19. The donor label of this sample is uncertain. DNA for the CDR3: TGTGCCAGCAGCCAACCAGGAGGCCAAGGATGGGAGCAGTACTTC. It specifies CASSQPGGQGWEQYF.